The clone carrying this T cell receptor beta chain was picked up a small number of times. The data were obtained in a study of T-cell reconstitution after alpha-beta-depleted transplantation in children. The library targeted TCRbeta and was prepared with unique molecular identifiers. TCRdb analysed the PCR reads with MiXCR anew, one entry per CDR3 protein. The table shows 360,000 or so distinct CDR3 sequences, with roughly 20% occurring only once. This CDR3 comprises 18 residues. CDR1 and CDR2 from the germline V gene are SGHAT and FQDESV (reference sequence). Trimming stripped 5 bases from V and 9 bases from J, with 26 bases between.

Sequencing used PBMCs from the stem cell graft donor, obtained from the stem cell graft. The chain has TRBV11-1 and TRBJ1-6; D is undetermined. The receptor's source is a human donor who donated a stem cell graft to a child with acute myeloid leukemia. DNA of the CDR3: TGTGCCAGCAGCATCGCGGGTGTCTCCATATTCCCTAGTTCACCCCTCCACTTT. It translates to CASSIAGVSIFPSSPLHF.